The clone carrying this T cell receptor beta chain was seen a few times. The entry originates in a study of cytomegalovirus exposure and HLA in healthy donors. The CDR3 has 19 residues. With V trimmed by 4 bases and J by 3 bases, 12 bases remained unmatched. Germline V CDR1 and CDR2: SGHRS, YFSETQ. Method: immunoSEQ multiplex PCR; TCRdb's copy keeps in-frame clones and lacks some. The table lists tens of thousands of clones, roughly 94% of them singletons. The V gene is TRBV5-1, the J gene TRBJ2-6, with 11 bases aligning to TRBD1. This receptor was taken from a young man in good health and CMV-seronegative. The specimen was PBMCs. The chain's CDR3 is CASSPLQGQGGHGANVLTF. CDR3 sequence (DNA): TGCGCCAGCAGCCCGCTACAGGGACAGGGGGGCCATGGGGCCAACGTCCTGACTTTC.